This T cell receptor beta chain was recovered during a study of human T cells and chemical hapten exposure. The germline gives CDR1 MNHEY, CDR2 SVGAGI. The CDR3 loop spans 14 amino acids. Trimming shortened V by 6 bases and J by 5 bases, and 14 bases separated the two germline ends. Time point described: patch test 1, 2 weeks after DPC sensitization. Treatment defined: therapeutic diphenylcyclopropenone sensitization with weekly scalp DPC. Each CDR3 protein gets one entry after TCRdb re-called the RACE reads with MiXCR. The sample contains around 160,000 distinct CDR3 sequences, approximately 14% of which appear only once. This clonotype occurred a few times.

This clonotype was sampled from a woman in her 30s with alopecia areata. Some clones in this sample may be carry-over from other donors' samples. The gene calls are TRBV6-5 and TRBJ1-5, with D tentatively TRBD1 (5 bases). The material sequenced was whole blood, taken in connection with sensitization to the hapten diphenylcyclopropenone (DPC). The CDR3, as DNA: TGTGCCAGCAGGCAGGCGGGGGGGGATCAGCCCCAGCATTTT. Protein: CASRQAGGDQPQHF.